This T cell receptor (beta chain) was identified in a study of blood T cell repertoires in COVID-19 (TCRdb year 2020). In terms of the full investigation: Samples covering the acute and convalescent phases of COVID-19 were provided by collaborators in the United States, Italy and Spain. Sample metadata almost always included a de-identified subject ID, COVID-19 status, age in years and sex. The repertoires were released in a freely available public database intended as a resource for research on the immune response to SARS-CoV-2. HLA class I and class II types, where available, came from metadata supplied by the sample provider rather than from assay-based typing. The material from the prospective study consisted of cDNA or gDNA derived from T cells, B-cell-depleted T cells, or PBMCs. The dataset comprised deeply sampled blood TCRbeta repertoires from subjects exposed to, actively infected with, or recovered from COVID-19. Samples came from the ongoing ImmuneRACE study (first 160 participants) plus 1,254 subjects from 6 global collaborators.

Another Seattle source contributed samples from volunteer blood donors who had recovered from COVID-19. Collaborating institutions collected whole blood in K2EDTA tubes following their own protocols. Collaborator samples were shipped for TCRbeta analysis as frozen whole blood, isolated PBMCs, or DNA extracted from either sample type. With regard to this clone: This clone's antigen is unknown. Within one base of it there is no much larger clone, and no base qualities were kept.

TCRbeta CDR3 regions were amplified from genomic DNA using the immunoSEQ Assay, a bias-controlled multiplex PCR. In the original analysis: Nucleated cell counts per sample were estimated from amplification of reference gene primers within the assay. To quantify the absolute abundance of each unique TCRbeta CDR3 rearrangement, sequence reads were collapsed and filtered. For each sample, productive Simpson clonality was calculated as the square root of Simpson's diversity index over productive rearrangements. The clones in this table, taken by TCRdb from immuneACCESS, are in-frame only. Not every clone is retained; where verified, under half of the shortfall comes from an unresolved V gene, and the cause of the rest is unknown. That table gives V, J and clone size, and the DNA gave D and trimming. Present in this sample are 220,000 or so clones, under 90% of which were seen just once. The top ten hold around 5.5% of the sample.

Results and caveats for the whole study, not just this receptor: How much clinical and demographic metadata was included differed by source and by participant, and the metadata was provided uncurated.

The CDR3 runs 14 residues from the cysteine to the phenylalanine. The entry retains the CDR3 DNA only, 42 bases that are in frame from base 1. CDR1 and CDR2, looked up from the germline V gene, are LGHNA and YNFKEQ. Trimmed from V: 0 bases; trimmed from J: 4 bases; junction bases lacking a gene match: 2. The rearranged segments are TRBV4-2 and TRBJ1-2; 7 nucleotides in the junction match TRBD1. The receptor comes from a woman aged 55-69 years who had recovered from COVID-19. Sequencing used peripheral blood. DNA sequence: TGTGCCAGCAGCCAAGAAAACAGGGGCTATGGCTACACCTTC. Translation gives CASSQENRGYGYTF.